The 27 T cell receptor beta chains below all came from one sample that was sequenced in a study of T cells after yellow fever vaccination. TCRdb ran MiXCR on the 5' RACE reads and lists one entry per CDR3 protein. The profile shows some 350,000 distinct CDR3 sequences, about 4% of them singletons. This specimen was PBMCs, taken 5 days after the yellow fever booster vaccination. These receptor sequences come from a young man who received the YFV17D yellow fever vaccine.

The chain is built from TRBV7-2 and TRBJ1-2; no reliable D call. This CDR3 comprises 15 residues. V shed 1 base and J shed 6 bases, with 15 bases lying between them. CDR1 and CDR2 (germline): SGHTA, FQGNSA. The CDR3 region has the DNA TGTGCCAGCAGCTTAGGGCGCCCGTTTATAGATGGCTACACCTTC. Its protein is CASSLGRPFIDGYTF.

The sample holds a few counts of this clonotype. The chain recombines TRBV5-1 with TRBJ2-5; the D gene is possibly TRBD1 (6 bases). The germline CDR1 and CDR2 sequences are SGHRS and YFSETQ. V gave up 4 bases and J gave up 5 bases, with 15 bases separating them. CDR3 length: 14 residues. For the CDR3, the DNA is TGCGCCAGCAGCCCAGGGGTTATTAAGGAGACCCAGTACTTC. Residues: CASSPGVIKETQYF.

This clonotype was found many times. This chain uses TRBV7-9 with TRBJ1-2; 11 nucleotides agree with TRBD1. With V trimmed by 5 bases and J by 7 bases, 9 bases remained unmatched. From germline, CDR1 is SEHNR and CDR2 FQNEAQ (reference sequence). The CDR3 length is 15 residues. The CDR3 region is CASSPSGQGASGYTF. The DNA for the CDR3 is TGTGCCAGCAGCCCAAGTGGACAGGGGGCGAGTGGCTACACCTTC.

A word on this clonotype: Being one base from a much bigger clone, this may be a read error. V and J are TRBV24-1 and TRBJ2-3; the D is unclear. Germline CDR1 and CDR2: KGHDR and SFDVKD. The CDR3 consists of 14 residues. CDR3 region: CATSYFGQADTQYF. DNA of the CDR3: TGTGCCACCAGTTATTTCGGCCAGGCAGATACGCAGTATTTT.

This clonotype was seen a few times. CDR3 protein: CASSSFDRAYTDTQYF. CDR3 in DNA: TGTGCCAGCAGTTCCTTCGACAGGGCCTATACAGATACGCAGTATTTT. The V and J genes are TRBV6-2 or TRBV6-3 and TRBJ2-3; 7 positions match TRBD1. This CDR3 has 16 amino acids. Trimming cost V 4 bases and J 3 bases; bases outside gene matches: 10. The germline CDR1 and CDR2 sequences are MNHEY and SVGEGT.

At least ten counts were recorded for this clonotype. This chain connects TRBV7-9 to TRBJ2-5; D is uncertain. Per the germline V gene, CDR1 is SEHNR and CDR2 is FQNEAQ (reference sequence). The CDR3 is made up of 13 amino acids. V dropped 5 bases and J dropped 4 bases, with 11 bases sitting between them. This CDR3 reads CASSQDSRETQYF. CDR3 coding DNA: TGTGCCAGCAGCCAAGATTCCCGAGAGACCCAGTACTTC.

There are many counts of this clonotype. This CDR3 reads CASSQDRAGYTQYF. Here the CDR3 DNA reads TGCGCCAGCAGCCAAGATCGGGCGGGTTATACGCAGTATTTT. The chain uses TRBV4-3 and TRBJ2-3; maybe TRBD2 (5 bases). The CDR3 loop spans 14 amino acids. The germline CDR1 and CDR2 sequences are LGHNA and YSLEER. V gave up 0 bases and J gave up 7 bases, with 11 bases separating them.

The chain couples TRBV18 to TRBJ2-3; 9 bases agree with TRBD1. The J segment lost 3 bases and the V segment lost 4 bases, leaving 5 bases of the junction unmatched. Germline loops: CDR1 KGHSH, CDR2 LQKENI. CDR3 length: 15 residues. CDR3 protein: CASSRTGQGTDTQYF. The CDR3, as DNA: TGTGCCAGCTCACGAACCGGACAGGGGACAGATACGCAGTATTTT.

There are many counts of this clonotype. The chain uses TRBV6-2 or TRBV6-3 and TRBJ1-6; unclear D gene. The germline V gene has CDR1 MNHEY and CDR2 SVGEGT. The V gene lost 0 bases and the J gene lost 10 bases, with 13 bases spanning the gap. CDR3 length: 15 amino acids. CDR3 in amino acids: CASSYSVRLESPLHF. CDR3 DNA sequence: TGTGCCAGCAGTTACTCGGTGCGTCTTGAGTCACCCCTCCACTTT.

This clonotype was detected only a few times. The chain carries TRBV20-1 and TRBJ1-1; 9 bases are shared with TRBD1. CDR1 and CDR2 from the germline V gene are DFQATT and SNEGSKA (reference sequence). This CDR3 region has 15 residues. The V gene end was trimmed by 3 bases and the J gene end by 10 bases; junction bases not matched to a gene: 15. This chain's CDR3 is CSASSGQGLFGRAFF. As DNA, the CDR3 is TGCAGTGCTAGTTCAGGACAGGGGTTATTCGGGCGAGCTTTCTTT.

This clonotype has just a few counts. The chain has TRBV27 and TRBJ2-7; 9 bases align to TRBD1. The V gene end was trimmed by 7 bases and the J gene end by 5 bases; junction bases not matched to a gene: 9. Germline V CDR1 and CDR2: MNHEY, SMNVEV (reference sequence). CDR3 length: 14 amino acids. The CDR3 nucleotides read TGTGCCAGCAATCTGAGACAGGGGGTTGACGAGCAGTACGTC. It translates to CASNLRQGVDEQYV.

This clonotype was detected many times. CDR3 sequence (DNA): TGTGCCAGCAGCTTAAACAGTCCCGGGGAGCTGTTTTTT. Protein product: CASSLNSPGELFF. The chain is built from TRBV7-3 and TRBJ2-2; D gene uncertain. The CDR3 runs to 13 residues. With 1 base removed from V and 6 bases from J, the gap between germline ends came to 6 bases. The germline CDR1 and CDR2 sequences are SGHTA and FQGTGA.

This clonotype was observed a handful of times. The CDR3 loop is CASSLVTRTGGTQYF. The CDR3 coding sequence is TGTGCCAGCAGCTTGGTCACACGGACCGGCGGGACCCAGTACTTC. The chain links TRBV5-4 to TRBJ2-5, with D uncertain. The CDR3 sequence is 15 residues long. With 0 bases removed from V and 7 bases from J, the gap between germline ends came to 16 bases. The V gene's germline CDR1 is SGHNT and CDR2 YYREEE (reference sequence).

This clonotype was seen ten or more times. The chain is built from TRBV12-3 or TRBV12-4 and TRBJ2-5; possible D gene TRBD1, 6 bases. The V and J ends lost 6 bases and 3 bases respectively, with 11 bases between them. The CDR3 contains 13 residues. The CDR3 sequence is CASSLQGEETQYF. The CDR3 nucleotides are TGTGCCAGCAGCTTACAGGGAGAAGAGACCCAGTACTTC.

This chain uses TRBV7-9 with TRBJ1-1; D uncertain. Germline V gene sequence: CDR1 SEHNR, CDR2 FQNEAQ (reference sequence). V dropped 8 bases and J dropped 0 bases, with 13 bases sitting between them. There are 14 residues in the CDR3. CDR3 DNA sequence: TGTGCCAGCGGGTCTACCGGGGTGAACACTGAAGCTTTCTTT. Translation: CASGSTGVNTEAFF. Looking up the rest from reference TRBV7-9 and TRBJ1-1 gives the full variable domain: DTGVSQNPRHKITKRGQNVTFRCDPISEHNRLYWYRQTLGQGPEFLTYFQNEAQLEKSRLLSDRFSAERPKGSFSTLEIQRTEQGDSAMYLCASGSTGVNTEAFFGQGTRLTVV.

V usage is TRBV13 and J usage is TRBJ2-2; TRBD2 agrees at 9 bases. The CDR3 loop spans 16 amino acids. Germline CDR1 PRHDT, CDR2 FYEKMQ (reference sequence). J gave up 6 bases and V 5 bases, and 10 bases lay outside the gene matches. This chain's CDR3 is CASSPSGGGGPGELFF. The CDR3 DNA sequence: TGTGCCAGCAGCCCCTCAGGCGGGGGGGGTCCCGGGGAGCTGTTTTTT. Full variable domain (missing parts from reference TRBV13 and TRBJ2-2): AAGVIQSPRHLIKEKRETATLKCYPIPRHDTVYWYQQGPGQDPQFLISFYEKMQSDKGSIPDRFSAQQFSDYHSELNMSSLELGDSALYFCASSPSGGGGPGELFFGEGSRLTVL.

This clonotype was observed at least ten times. Here the CDR3 reads CASSEDSQETQYF. The CDR3 region has the DNA TGCGCCAGCAGCGAGGACAGTCAAGAGACCCAGTACTTC. This sequence joins TRBV5-1 and TRBJ2-5; possibly TRBD1 for D (6 bases). The CDR3 spans 13 residues. V was clipped by 4 bases and J by 2 bases, with 9 bases between them. Per germline, CDR1 SGHRS and CDR2 YFSETQ.

This clonotype has a count of ten or more. The rearrangement links TRBV7-9 to TRBJ1-2, with D perhaps TRBD1 (6 bases). The CDR3 sequence is 14 residues long. The V end was cut by 1 base, the J end by 4 bases, with 10 bases between. Germline values: CDR1 SEHNR, CDR2 FQNEAQ (reference sequence). In DNA form, the CDR3 reads TGTGCCAGCAGCTTAGTTCCAGGGGTCTATGGCTACACCTTC. Protein product: CASSLVPGVYGYTF.

In this sample, this clonotype turned up many times. This chain links TRBV29-1 with TRBJ2-3; tentatively, D is TRBD2 (7 bases). CDR3 size: 15 residues. Germline CDR1 SQVTM, CDR2 ANQGSEA. V lost 3 bases to trimming and J lost 6 bases, with 19 bases between them. The CDR3 protein is CSVDPAGASGDTQYF. The CDR3 DNA reads TGCAGCGTTGATCCCGCGGGGGCCAGCGGGGATACGCAGTATTTT.

This clonotype was found a few times. The chain couples TRBV5-1 to TRBJ1-4, with a weak D call TRBD1 (5 bases). V was clipped by 0 bases and J by 0 bases, with 12 bases between them. Germline CDR1 reads SGHRS; CDR2 reads YFSETQ. This CDR3 is built from 17 residues. The CDR3 protein is CASSLARGQATNEKLFF. DNA for the CDR3: TGCGCCAGCAGCTTGGCTCGGGGCCAGGCAACTAATGAAAAACTGTTTTTT.

The chain joins TRBV20-1 to TRBJ1-6; possible D gene TRBD1, 5 bases. This CDR3 has 13 residues. CDR1 and CDR2 from the germline V gene are DFQATT and SNEGSKA (reference sequence). Trimming stripped 5 bases from V and 2 bases from J, with 7 bases between. The CDR3 protein is CSAVRAYNSPLHF. CDR3 sequence (DNA): TGCAGTGCTGTCAGGGCCTATAATTCACCCCTCCACTTT.

At least ten counts were recorded for this clonotype. The chain employs TRBV5-1 and TRBJ2-5, with TRBD2 matching over 9 bases. This CDR3 is built from 16 residues. From germline, CDR1 is SGHRS and CDR2 YFSETQ. J was trimmed by 4 bases and V by 4 bases; bases with no gene match: 11. The CDR3 DNA follows: TGCGCCAGCAGCCTCCTTAGCGGGGGCGTCGGAGAGACCCAGTACTTC. Encoded protein: CASSLLSGGVGETQYF.

This clonotype has only a few counts. This chain joins TRBV12-3 or TRBV12-4 and TRBJ2-5; TRBD2 might be the D (6 bases). The CDR3 runs to 13 residues. V was clipped by 7 bases and J by 3 bases, with 12 bases between them. CDR3 in amino acids: CASTRWGEETQYF. As DNA, the CDR3 is TGTGCCAGCACCCGTTGGGGGGAAGAGACCCAGTACTTC.

This clonotype was counted many times. The chain has TRBV29-1 and TRBJ1-5; D remains ambiguous. V shed 3 bases and J shed 4 bases, with 7 bases lying between them. Germline CDR1 is SQVTM and CDR2 is ANQGSEA. The CDR3 runs to 12 residues. The CDR3 region is CSVDGPNQPQHF. In DNA form, the CDR3 reads TGCAGCGTTGATGGACCTAATCAGCCCCAGCATTTT.

This clonotype has only a few counts. V is TRBV27 and J is TRBJ1-1; D not resolved. Deletions cut 1 base from V and 8 bases from J, with 11 bases between. The CDR3 runs to 13 residues. Germline V gives CDR1 MNHEY, CDR2 SMNVEV (reference sequence). The CDR3 nucleotides read TGTGCCAGCAGTTTATTATCCGGCGGCGAAGCTTTCTTT. It specifies CASSLLSGGEAFF.

This clonotype was observed a few times. The chain couples TRBV7-2 to TRBJ1-5; tentatively, D is TRBD1 (6 bases). Germline V lookup: CDR1 SGHTA, CDR2 FQGNSA. Trimming removed 5 bases at V and 2 bases at J, with 10 bases between. CDR3 size: 14 residues. CDR3 in amino acids: CASSGPGGNQPQHF. The CDR3, as DNA: TGTGCCAGCAGCGGTCCAGGGGGCAATCAGCCCCAGCATTTT.

This clonotype turned up a few times. The chain carries TRBV7-2 and TRBJ2-3; D is possibly TRBD2 (6 bases). V lost 5 bases and J 9 bases, leaving 18 bases between the germline ends. The CDR3 is made up of 14 amino acids. CDR1 and CDR2 (germline): SGHTA, FQGNSA. This CDR3 reads CASSRDAAGKTQYF. The CDR3 DNA reads TGTGCCAGCAGCCGAGACGCCGCGGGGAAGACGCAGTATTTT.